What follows describes a single T cell receptor beta chain. Its cognate antigen is unknown. Compared with germline, one end of the junction differs, possibly owing to a read error. This CDR3 comprises 16 residues. Looked up from germline, CDR1 is MNHNS and CDR2 is SASEGT. Together with a sample-barcoded 5' primer, a J-beta primer mix was included in a second PCR lasting about 7 to 12 cycles. Each cDNA molecule was tagged by a template-switch adaptor with 12 random nucleotides. TCRdb reanalysed the 5' RACE reads using MiXCR and keeps one entry per CDR3 protein. Of 800,000 to 950,000 distinct CDR3 sequences detected, around 48% appear once; the ten largest clones hold 13%. Isolated PBMCs totaled at least 6 million in each sample. This record belongs to a study of blood T cells in healthy people across ages. Study-wide results and limits: Higher diversity, along with more naive CD4+ cells, distinguished long-lived donors from aged donors.

Sample: blood. This clonotype was sampled from a man aged 25 to 40 in good health. The chain recombines TRBV6-1 with TRBJ1-3; weak D call: TRBD1 (5 bases). Here the CDR3 reads CASSETTGLGGNTIYF. The CDR3 DNA sequence: TGTGCCAGTAGTGAGACCACAGGATTGGGAGGAAACACCATATATTTT.